The present TCR beta chain was sequenced within a study of control samples from healthy donors and cancer patients. Germline loops: CDR1 KGHDR, CDR2 SFDVKD. V shed 4 bases and J 4 bases; nucleotides not matched to a gene: 8. The CDR3 spans 16 residues. The method was immunoSEQ multiplex PCR; TCRdb's version includes in-frame clones alone and lacks a portion of them. Seen here are tens of thousands of clones, 84% observed once, and the top ten hold around 30%. V and J are TRBV24-1 and TRBJ2-3, with 9 bases matching TRBD1. The receptor was isolated from a man in his fifties or sixties in good health. The material sequenced was blood. Here the CDR3 reads CATSESGTGKADTQYF. The CDR3, as DNA: TGTGCCACCAGTGAATCCGGGACAGGGAAGGCAGATACGCAGTATTTT.